The TCR beta chain described here comes from a study of T cell changes during pregnancy in multiple sclerosis. This clone was seen a few times. The table came from immunoSEQ multiplex PCR; TCRdb's copy has only in-frame clones and leaves some out. The data hold some 100,000 clones, with 92% observed a single time. The CDR3 is 15 residues long. After removal of 2 bases from V and 4 bases from J, the junction contained 2 bases not matched to a gene. Germline lookup yields CDR1 MNHNS and CDR2 SASEGT. The chain is built from TRBV6-1 and TRBJ2-2; 9 nucleotides line up with TRBD1. The receptor was derived from a female donor with multiple sclerosis, enrolled in a pregnancy study. The sample consisted of peripheral blood, taken after pregnancy. In DNA, the CDR3 is TGTGCCAGCAGTGAAATGACAGGGGGCACCGGGGAGCTGTTTTTT. This translates into CASSEMTGGTGELFF.